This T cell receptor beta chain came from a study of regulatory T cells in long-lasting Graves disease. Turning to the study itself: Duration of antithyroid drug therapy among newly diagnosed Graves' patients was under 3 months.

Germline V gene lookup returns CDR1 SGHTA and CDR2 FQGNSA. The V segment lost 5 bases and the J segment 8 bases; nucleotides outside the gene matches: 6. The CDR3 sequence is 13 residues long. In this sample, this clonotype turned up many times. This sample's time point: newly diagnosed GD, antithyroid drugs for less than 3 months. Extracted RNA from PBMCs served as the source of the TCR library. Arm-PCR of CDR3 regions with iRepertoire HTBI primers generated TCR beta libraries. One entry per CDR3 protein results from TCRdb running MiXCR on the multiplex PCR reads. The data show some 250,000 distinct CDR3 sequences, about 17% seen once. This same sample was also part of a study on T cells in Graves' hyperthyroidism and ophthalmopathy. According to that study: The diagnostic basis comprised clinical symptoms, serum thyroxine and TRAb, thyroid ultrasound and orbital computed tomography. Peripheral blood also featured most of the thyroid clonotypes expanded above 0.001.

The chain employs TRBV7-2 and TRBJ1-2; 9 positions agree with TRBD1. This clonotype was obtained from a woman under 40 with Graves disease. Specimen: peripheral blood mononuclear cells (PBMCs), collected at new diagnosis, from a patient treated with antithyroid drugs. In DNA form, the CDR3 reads TGTGCCAGCAGCCAACAGGGGGCCCAGGGCTACACCTTC. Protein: CASSQQGAQGYTF.